The entry that follows covers one T cell receptor beta chain sequence. The antigen remains unidentified. Treatment denoted: approximately nine-day PBMC culture with coronavirus spike peptide pools or control peptides (ViraFEST assay). This entry is derived from a study of vaccination and CD4 T cells after COVID-19. About the research overall: Sampling that followed vaccination took place a median about 71 days after dose two, within a range of 14 to 241.

The germline gives CDR1 DFQATT, CDR2 SNEGSKA (reference sequence). Unmatched junction bases numbered 12, after V lost 1 base and J lost 4 bases. This CDR3 contains 17 residues. Oncomine TCR Beta short-read sequencing was applied to DNA from cultured CD4+ T cells. Each CDR3 protein gets one entry after TCRdb re-called the PCR reads with MiXCR. The table lists fewer than 20,000 distinct CDR3 sequences, roughly two fifths of them singletons. This specimen was CD4+ T cells from blood, cultured in vitro, taken before SARS-CoV-2 vaccination. This TCR was recovered from a human donor who received a COVID-19 vaccine. The rearrangement joins TRBV20-1 to TRBJ1-2; 10 bases align to TRBD1. The CDR3 is CSARVTGTGVITYGYTF. CDR3 in DNA: TGCAGTGCTAGAGTCACCGGGACAGGGGTGATTACCTATGGCTACACCTTC.